What follows are 6 T cell receptor beta chains derived from one specimen sequenced in a study of control samples from healthy donors and cancer patients. Some clones are missing from TCRdb's copy, which holds only in-frame ones; the method was immunoSEQ multiplex PCR. The sample contains about 95,000 clones, around four fifths of which appear only once. Material: blood. The receptor source for this set is a man aged 30 to 39 in good health.

In this sample, this clone turned up a few times. The chain employs TRBV30 and TRBJ1-1; TRBD1 might be the D (5 bases). V lost 3 bases and J lost 0, with 11 bases in between. This CDR3 region has 14 residues. The germline gives CDR1 GTSNPN, CDR2 SVGIG (reference sequence). The DNA for the CDR3 is TGTGCCTGGAGGGGGGGGTCATTGAACACTGAAGCTTTCTTT. This gives the protein CAWRGGSLNTEAFF.

The chain's CDR3 is CASSVGGDRSTDTQYF. The CDR3 DNA follows: TGTGCCAGCAGCGTAGGGGGGGACAGGAGCACAGATACGCAGTATTTT. The chain recombines TRBV9 with TRBJ2-3; TRBD1 agrees at 8 bases. Germline CDR1 SGDLS, CDR2 YYNGEE. This CDR3 has 16 amino acids. Unmatched junction bases numbered 3, after V lost 0 bases and J lost 0 bases.

The chain carries TRBV5-1 and TRBJ1-2, with 7 bases lining up with TRBD1. The germline V gene has CDR1 SGHRS and CDR2 YFSETQ. J gave up 6 bases and V 6 bases, and 8 bases lay outside the gene matches. CDR3 length: 13 amino acids. CDR3 protein: CASIGQVGDGYTF. As DNA, the CDR3 is TGCGCCAGCATCGGACAGGTTGGCGATGGCTACACCTTC.

This sequence joins TRBV28 and TRBJ1-2; 10 bases are shared with TRBD1. V lost 6 bases, J lost 1 base, and 5 bases stayed unmatched. This CDR3 contains 15 residues. Germline V CDR1 and CDR2: MDHEN, SYDVKM. CDR3 nucleotides: TGTGCCAGCAGCGACAGGGGGCGTGATAACTATGGCTACACCTTC. As protein: CASSDRGRDNYGYTF.

The chain employs TRBV27 and TRBJ2-5, with D tentatively TRBD2 (6 bases). The CDR3 runs to 14 residues. Per germline, CDR1 MNHEY and CDR2 SMNVEV (reference sequence). V was cut by 5 bases and J by 3 bases, with 13 bases left in between. CDR3 in DNA: TGTGCCAGCAGTGGGGGGTGGGGCGAAGAGACCCAGTACTTC. It yields the protein CASSGGWGEETQYF.

The rearrangement joins TRBV28 to TRBJ2-7, with 8 nucleotides matching TRBD2. This CDR3 spans 15 amino acids. J lost 3 bases, V lost 5 bases, and 9 bases had no gene match. Germline V lookup: CDR1 MDHEN, CDR2 SYDVKM. The CDR3 region is CASSVSRGGLYEQYF. CDR3 coding DNA: TGTGCCAGCAGTGTTTCCCGGGGGGGCCTCTACGAGCAGTACTTC.